This TCR beta chain was recovered during a study of T cells in Graves' hyperthyroidism and ophthalmopathy. On the study more broadly: At initial diagnosis, before any treatment had begun, peripheral blood was obtained.

Trimming removed 5 bases at V and 10 bases at J, with 10 bases between. Per the germline V gene, CDR1 is SGHTA and CDR2 is FQGTGA. The length of the CDR3 is 11 residues. No ophthalmopathy progression within 18 months constituted stable Graves' hyperthyroidism. Fresh peripheral blood, 8 to 10 ml of it, supplied the PBMCs. What was amplified from RNA transcripts were TCR beta CDR3 regions. HTBI primers drove first-round RT-PCR of the TCR CDR3. TCRdb fed the multiplex PCR reads into MiXCR, producing one record per CDR3 protein. The data hold 95,000 to 110,000 distinct CDR3 sequences, with about 16% observed a single time.

The clonotype was recovered from a woman aged 45-65 years with Graves' hyperthyroidism. Sequenced material: blood. The chain carries TRBV7-3 and TRBJ2-3; no clear D gene. The CDR3 DNA follows: TGTGCCAGCAGCGAAGCCGGGCCGCAGTATTTT. This sequence encodes CASSEAGPQYF.